Listed here are 11 T cell receptor beta chains from one sample, sequenced in a study of shared clonotypes between healthy human individuals. Profiled with immunoSEQ multiplex PCR; TCRdb holds only in-frame clones, not every one. The sample carries some 980,000 clones, over 60% recorded once. Sequenced material: memory CD4+ T cells sorted from blood. Documented subset: CD45RA-negative fraction. These receptors were taken from a man between 18 and 29 years old in good health.

V is TRBV7-2 and J is TRBJ2-1, with 12 nucleotides matching TRBD2. The CDR3 consists of 16 residues. Germline V gene lookup returns CDR1 SGHTA and CDR2 FQGNSA. Trimming took 5 bases from V and 7 from J; bases not matched to a gene: 9. CDR3 sequence: CASSRTSGITGNEQFF. The CDR3 DNA follows: TGTGCCAGCAGCCGGACTAGCGGGATAACGGGGAATGAGCAGTTCTTC.

This clone has only a few counts. The chain joins TRBV7-9 to TRBJ1-1, with 9 bases matching TRBD1. Germline V gives CDR1 SEHNR, CDR2 FQNEAQ (reference sequence). The V segment lost 5 bases and the J segment 1 base; nucleotides outside the gene matches: 5. This CDR3 comprises 15 residues. The CDR3 loop reads CASSPRQGENTEAFF. In DNA, the CDR3 is TGTGCCAGCAGCCCGCGACAGGGGGAGAACACTGAAGCTTTCTTT.

The CDR3 loop is CASSMGTGMNTEAFF. The CDR3 DNA reads as TGCGCCAGCAGTATGGGGACAGGTATGAACACTGAAGCTTTCTTT. V gene TRBV10-1 combines with J gene TRBJ1-1; 8 nucleotides align to TRBD1. Germline V gene sequence: CDR1 WNHNN, CDR2 SYGVQD (reference sequence). The CDR3 extends over 15 amino acids. The trim removed 5 bases at V and 0 bases at J, leaving 5 bases unmatched.

V gene TRBV4-1 combines with J gene TRBJ2-1; D not resolved. CDR3 length equals 11 residues. The ends were cut back, 4 bases at V and 8 bases at J, with 6 bases in the middle. CDR1 is MGHRA and CDR2 is YSYEKL in the germline V gene. The CDR3 bases are TGCGCCAGCAGCCGGGGTGATGAGCAGTTCTTC. It encodes CASSRGDEQFF.

This chain links TRBV6-1 with TRBJ1-2; a possible D gene is TRBD1 (5 bases). The CDR3 has 15 amino acids. Per germline, CDR1 MNHNS and CDR2 SASEGT. Trimming removed 6 bases from V and 0 bases from J, with 14 bases in between. The CDR3 coding sequence is TGTGCCAGCAGCCCCCCAGGGCAGCCTAACTATGGCTACACCTTC. It translates to CASSPPGQPNYGYTF.

The rearrangement joins TRBV10-3 to TRBJ2-7; TRBD2 might be the D (6 bases). The V gene lost 6 bases and the J gene lost 2 bases, with 11 bases spanning the gap. Germline CDR1 and CDR2: ENHRY and SYGVKD. The CDR3 length is 13 residues. In DNA, the CDR3 is TGTGCCATCAGGCCTAGCGAAACCTACGAGCAGTACTTC. Its protein is CAIRPSETYEQYF.

This chain joins TRBV27 and TRBJ1-4, with D possibly being TRBD1 (6 bases). CDR3 size: 14 residues. The germline CDR1 and CDR2 sequences are MNHEY and SMNVEV (reference sequence). Trimming left V 5 bases short and J 4 bases short, with 11 bases between. This CDR3 reads CASSTDSFNEKLFF. DNA of the CDR3: TGTGCCAGCAGTACGGACAGCTTTAATGAAAAACTGTTTTTT. Full variable domain (outside the CDR3, taken from reference TRBV27 and TRBJ1-4): EAQVTQNPRYLITVTGKKLTVTCSQNMNHEYMSWYRQDPGLGLRQIYYSMNVEVTDKGDVPEGYKVSRKEKRNFPLILESPSPNQTSLYFCASSTDSFNEKLFFGSGTQLSVL.

The CDR3 coding sequence is TGTGCCAGCAGTGATGGGCTAGCGGGAGGGCCGGGCGGGGAGCTGTTTTTT. The encoded protein is CASSDGLAGGPGGELFF. V gene TRBV6-1 combines with J gene TRBJ2-2; 12 bases are a match to TRBD2. CDR3 length: 17 amino acids. The V gene end was trimmed by 3 bases and the J gene end by 7 bases; junction bases not matched to a gene: 9. From germline, CDR1 is MNHNS and CDR2 SASEGT.

This clone was picked up one time. This rearrangement joins TRBV6-5 to TRBJ1-6; 7 bases map to TRBD1. The CDR3 runs 15 residues. V was pared by 4 bases and J by 10 bases, with 10 bases of the junction left unmatched. Per germline, CDR1 MNHEY and CDR2 SVGAGI. The CDR3 spells CASSSGTGDRSPLHF. CDR3 coding DNA: TGTGCCAGCAGTTCGGGAACAGGGGACCGGTCACCCCTCCACTTT.

The CDR3 protein is CASSLGSGGNTEAFF. Here the CDR3 DNA reads TGTGCCAGCAGTTTAGGGTCCGGGGGCAACACTGAAGCTTTCTTT. The chain employs TRBV28 and TRBJ1-1; tentative D call: TRBD1 (6 bases). The ends were cut back, 2 bases at V and 2 bases at J, with 12 bases in the middle. Germline V gives CDR1 MDHEN, CDR2 SYDVKM. The CDR3 extends over 15 amino acids.

This clone was seen only a few times. The chain uses TRBV10-3 and TRBJ2-5; 14 bases agree with TRBD2. Germline assignment: CDR1 ENHRY and CDR2 SYGVKD. The ends lost 6 bases at V and 5 bases at J; junction bases unmatched: 8. CDR3 length: 16 residues. This CDR3 reads CAISPGLAGAGETQYF. CDR3 DNA sequence: TGTGCCATCAGCCCGGGACTAGCGGGAGCTGGGGAGACCCAGTACTTC.